These 28 T cell receptor beta chains were sequenced from one sample in a study of blood T cell repertoires in COVID-19. TCRdb's copy holds only in-frame clones and misses some; the assay was immunoSEQ multiplex PCR. The sample shows tens of thousands of clones, about nine tenths of them seen only once. Sample: peripheral blood. The receptors were gathered from a man in his forties or fifties with active COVID-19.

This rearrangement joins TRBV27 to TRBJ2-7, with 9 bases aligning to TRBD1. V shed 4 bases and J 2 bases; nucleotides not matched to a gene: 9. The CDR3 sequence is 16 residues long. Germline values: CDR1 MNHEY, CDR2 SMNVEV (reference sequence). The CDR3 region has the DNA TGTGCCAGCAGTTCCTCCGGGACAGGGATCCCCTACGAGCAGTACTTC. Translated: CASSSSGTGIPYEQYF.

The chain carries TRBV4-1 and TRBJ1-2; tentatively, D is TRBD1 (6 bases). This CDR3 contains 13 residues. Per germline, CDR1 MGHRA and CDR2 YSYEKL. Trimming pared 6 bases from V and 6 bases from J, leaving 14 bases between. CDR3 DNA: TGCGCCAGCAGGAACCCAGGACAGAATGGCTACACCTTC. Residues: CASRNPGQNGYTF.

This clone was observed a handful of times. The CDR3: CASSDRTGTRPAYGYTF. For the CDR3, the DNA is TGCGCCAGCAGCGACCGGACAGGAACCCGACCCGCTTATGGCTACACCTTC. The chain combines TRBV4-3 with TRBJ1-2; 7 nucleotides agree with TRBD1. Germline V gene lookup returns CDR1 LGHNA and CDR2 YSLEER. CDR3 length equals 17 residues. The junction had 17 bases not matched to a gene; V was cut back by 5 bases and J by 5 bases.

J is TRBJ1-2 and V is TRBV4-3; 9 nucleotides line up with TRBD1. The CDR3 runs to 15 residues. CDR1 is LGHNA, CDR2 YSLEER, per germline. V lost 0 bases to trimming and J lost 7 bases; unmatched junction nucleotides: 6. CDR3 DNA: TGCGCCAGCAGCCAAGATACAGGGGGCGGTTCTGGCTACACCTTC. This translates into CASSQDTGGGSGYTF.

This clone turned up a few times. V is TRBV28 and J is TRBJ1-5; perhaps TRBD1 as D (5 bases). Per germline, CDR1 MDHEN and CDR2 SYDVKM. The CDR3 is made up of 15 amino acids. The V end was cut by 3 bases, the J end by 3 bases, with 12 bases between. The CDR3 here is CASSFSQGYNQPQHF. In DNA, the CDR3 is TGTGCCAGCAGTTTCTCCCAGGGCTACAATCAGCCCCAGCATTTT.

The chain recombines TRBV2 with TRBJ2-1; 8 nucleotides agree with TRBD2. The V gene's germline CDR1 is SNHLY and CDR2 FYNNEI. This CDR3 comprises 15 residues. J lost 4 bases, V lost 1 base, and 3 bases had no gene match. Here the CDR3 reads CASSEDRGGYNEQFF. DNA for the CDR3: TGTGCCAGCAGTGAAGACCGGGGGGGGTACAATGAGCAGTTCTTC.

Only a few counts were recorded for this clone. This chain uses TRBV7-2 with TRBJ1-2; 11 positions match TRBD1. The J segment lost 5 bases and the V segment lost 5 bases, leaving 16 bases of the junction unmatched. Germline V CDR1 and CDR2: SGHTA, FQGNSA. The CDR3 is 18 amino acids. CDR3 bases: TGTGCCAGCAGCCCTAGTGGGCCCGGGACAGGGGGAGATTATGGCTACACCTTC. Its protein product is CASSPSGPGTGGDYGYTF. The full variable domain, with the rest looked up from reference TRBV7-2 and TRBJ1-2, is GAGVSQSPSNKVTEKGKDVELRCDPISGHTALYWYRQSLGQGLEFLIYFQGNSAPDKSGLPSDRFSAERTGGSVSTLTIQRTQQEDSAVYLCASSPSGPGTGGDYGYTFGSGTRLTVV.

This chain connects TRBV5-4 to TRBJ2-3; the match to TRBD2 covers 12 bases. V trimming: 4 bases; J trimming: 6 bases; junction bases outside the gene matches: 9. This CDR3 contains 16 residues. CDR1 SGHNT and CDR2 YYREEE come from the germline V gene (reference sequence). The DNA for the CDR3 is TGTGCCAGCAGCACCGGACTAGCGGGGATGGGGGATACGCAGTATTTT. Its translation: CASSTGLAGMGDTQYF.

The chain links TRBV15 to TRBJ2-5, with D possibly being TRBD1 (6 bases). Germline CDR1 reads LNHNV; CDR2 reads YYDKDF (reference sequence). CDR3 length: 14 amino acids. Trimming left V 0 bases short and J 2 bases short, with 7 bases between. DNA of the CDR3: TGTGCCACCAGCAGAGAGGGGGCACAAGAGACCCAGTACTTC. Amino acid sequence: CATSREGAQETQYF.

This chain connects TRBV5-6 to TRBJ2-7, with D hard to call. The length of the CDR3 is 12 residues. Per germline, CDR1 SGHDT and CDR2 YYEEEE. With 5 bases removed from V and 2 bases from J, the gap between germline ends came to 8 bases. The CDR3 is CASSTGPYEQYF. CDR3 DNA sequence: TGTGCCAGCAGTACGGGTCCCTACGAGCAGTACTTC.

The V and J genes are TRBV28 and TRBJ2-1; 9 bases map to TRBD2. Germline V lookup: CDR1 MDHEN, CDR2 SYDVKM. The CDR3 covers 16 residues. V lost 4 bases and J lost 3; bases outside the gene matches: 7. CDR3 sequence: CASSSFKAGGYNEQFF. The CDR3 nucleotides read TGTGCCAGCAGTTCCTTTAAAGCGGGGGGCTACAATGAGCAGTTCTTC. The full variable domain, rest sourced from reference TRBV28 and TRBJ2-1, is DVKVTQSSRYLVKRTGEKVFLECVQDMDHENMFWYRQDPGLGLRLIYFSYDVKMKEKGDIPEGYSVSREKKERFSLILESASTNQTSMYLCASSSFKAGGYNEQFFGPGTRLTVL.

The chain has TRBV11-1 and TRBJ2-5, with TRBD1 identical over 12 bases. The CDR3 consists of 15 residues. Germline-derived CDR1 and CDR2 are SGHAT and FQDESV (reference sequence). With V trimmed by 3 bases and J by 5 bases, 4 bases remained unmatched. CDR3 region: CASSFGTGGVETQYF. DNA of the CDR3: TGTGCCAGCAGCTTCGGGACAGGGGGCGTTGAGACCCAGTACTTC.

The sample holds one count of this clone. This chain uses TRBV5-4 with TRBJ1-1; tentatively, D is TRBD1 (6 bases). The CDR3 is 15 amino acids. Trimming stripped 1 base from V and 3 bases from J, with 13 bases between. Germline assignment: CDR1 SGHNT and CDR2 YYREEE (reference sequence). The chain's CDR3 is CASSLTTQGHTEAFF. For the CDR3, the DNA is TGTGCCAGCAGCTTGACCACCCAGGGGCACACTGAAGCTTTCTTT.

The chain recombines TRBV7-8 with TRBJ2-1; tentative D call: TRBD1 (6 bases). Trimming took off 6 bases at V and 8 bases at J, with 17 bases between the two ends. There are 14 residues in the CDR3. Germline V gene sequence: CDR1 SGHVS, CDR2 FQNEAQ. The CDR3 reads CASSQTGYRDEQFF. CDR3 nucleotides: TGTGCCAGCAGTCAAACAGGGTATAGGGATGAGCAGTTCTTC.

The table lists this clone with a count of one. The rearrangement uses TRBV5-6 and TRBJ2-1; no definite D call. This CDR3 has 15 residues. The V gene lost 4 bases and the J gene lost 9 bases, with 20 bases spanning the gap. Germline V gene data show CDR1 as SGHDT and CDR2 as YYEEEE. In DNA, the CDR3 is TGTGCCAGCAGCGGGCCCGGCCCCCTTGTGGGTGAGCAGTTCTTC. Translation: CASSGPGPLVGEQFF.

This chain joins TRBV5-6 and TRBJ2-5; 12 nucleotides align to TRBD1. The germline CDR1 and CDR2 sequences are SGHDT and YYEEEE. The V segment lost 4 bases and the J segment 5 bases; nucleotides outside the gene matches: 18. The CDR3 totals 19 residues. The CDR3 spells CASSDPLGTGGASWETQYF. CDR3 DNA sequence: TGTGCCAGCAGCGACCCACTAGGGACAGGGGGCGCGTCCTGGGAGACCCAGTACTTC.

The CDR3 DNA sequence: TGTGCCAGCAGTCCCTCGGCGGCCTACAATGAGCAGTTCTTC. Protein: CASSPSAAYNEQFF. This chain uses TRBV6-2 or TRBV6-3 with TRBJ2-1, with D hard to call. Germline V lookup: CDR1 MNHEY, CDR2 SVGEGT. The length of the CDR3 is 14 residues. V gave up 5 bases and J gave up 2 bases, with 10 bases separating them.

V gene TRBV6-5 combines with J gene TRBJ2-7, with 7 bases fitting TRBD2. The CDR3 is made up of 15 amino acids. The germline CDR1 and CDR2 sequences are MNHEY and SVGAGI. V trimming: 3 bases; J trimming: 0 bases; junction bases outside the gene matches: 5. The CDR3 spells CASSYSRGSSYEQYF. CDR3 bases: TGTGCCAGCAGTTATTCGCGGGGGAGCTCCTACGAGCAGTACTTC.

The chain is built from TRBV19 and TRBJ1-2; 7 bases are shared with TRBD1. CDR1 is LNHDA and CDR2 is SQIVND in the germline V gene (reference sequence). V lost 7 bases to trimming and J lost 1 base; unmatched junction nucleotides: 6. This CDR3 comprises 14 residues. CDR3 amino acids: CASNDRDNNYGYTF. DNA of the CDR3: TGTGCCAGTAATGACAGGGACAATAACTATGGCTACACCTTC.

CDR3: CASSYGTGQETQYF. CDR3 in DNA: TGTGCCAGCAGTTATGGGACAGGCCAAGAGACCCAGTACTTC. The chain couples TRBV6-5 to TRBJ2-5, with TRBD1 matching over 8 bases. The V gene end was trimmed by 3 bases and the J gene end by 1 base; junction bases not matched to a gene: 1. Germline V CDR1 and CDR2: MNHEY, SVGAGI. The CDR3 extends over 14 amino acids.

The chain joins TRBV5-1 to TRBJ2-5; D call uncertain. The CDR3 has 16 amino acids. Germline V gene sequence: CDR1 SGHRS, CDR2 YFSETQ. The V gene lost 1 base and the J gene lost 0 bases, with 13 bases spanning the gap. In DNA form, the CDR3 reads TGCGCCAGCAGCTTGATTAGGAGCTCATACCAAGAGACCCAGTACTTC. This codes for CASSLIRSSYQETQYF.

By share, this clone counts as medium-sized. This chain uses TRBV5-6 with TRBJ1-2; D might be TRBD1 (5 bases). V lost 0 bases to trimming and J lost 5 bases, with 17 bases between them. Germline CDR1 reads SGHDT; CDR2 reads YYEEEE. The CDR3 runs 16 residues. CDR3: CASSLAGTRISYGYTF. The CDR3 DNA reads as TGTGCCAGCAGCTTGGCCGGGACTCGAATTTCTTATGGCTACACCTTC.

J is TRBJ1-3 and V is TRBV5-1, with a tentative D call TRBD1 (6 bases). V was trimmed by 0 bases and J by 4 bases, leaving 20 bases between them. In germline, CDR1 is SGHRS, CDR2 YFSETQ. CDR3 size: 18 residues. The CDR3 loop reads CASSLVSGARGAGNTIYF. In nucleotides, the CDR3 is TGCGCCAGCAGCTTGGTCTCAGGGGCCAGGGGAGCAGGAAACACCATATATTTT.

The chain carries TRBV20-1 and TRBJ2-1, with 11 positions matching TRBD2. CDR1 is DFQATT, CDR2 SNEGSKA, per germline (reference sequence). V was pared by 3 bases and J by 4 bases, with 17 bases of the junction left unmatched. This CDR3 region has 19 residues. The CDR3 coding sequence is TGCAGTGCTAGTAACCGGGACAGTTCGACTAGCGGGAATTACAATGAGCAGTTCTTC. Amino acids: CSASNRDSSTSGNYNEQFF.

The chain uses TRBV4-1 and TRBJ2-5; 8 bases align to TRBD1. The length of the CDR3 is 15 residues. J lost 5 bases, V lost 0 bases, and 5 bases had no gene match. The germline CDR1 and CDR2 sequences are MGHRA and YSYEKL. The CDR3 reads CASSQDSRQGETQYF. The CDR3 DNA is TGCGCCAGCAGCCAAGATAGTCGACAGGGGGAGACCCAGTACTTC.

This rearrangement joins TRBV7-2 to TRBJ2-7, with 12 bases fitting TRBD2. The CDR3 consists of 17 residues. With V trimmed by 4 bases and J by 0 bases, 7 bases remained unmatched. In germline, CDR1 is SGHTA, CDR2 FQGNSA. The CDR3 nucleotides are TGTGCCAGCAGCTCCTCTAGCGGGGGGGCCCCCTCCTACGAGCAGTACTTC. Translation: CASSSSSGGAPSYEQYF.

This rearrangement joins TRBV9 to TRBJ1-3; 7 bases agree with TRBD1. The CDR3 length is 15 residues. The germline CDR1 and CDR2 sequences are SGDLS and YYNGEE. Losses at the gene ends were 0 bases for V and 4 bases for J; bases not matched to a gene: 4. CDR3 sequence reads: CASSVGGTEGNTIYF. The CDR3 nucleotides are TGTGCCAGCAGCGTAGGGGGGACAGAAGGAAACACCATATATTTT.

The V and J genes are TRBV27 and TRBJ1-2; weak D call: TRBD1 (5 bases). Germline V gene sequence: CDR1 MNHEY, CDR2 SMNVEV (reference sequence). The CDR3 contains 16 residues. V lost 2 bases to trimming and J lost 7 bases, with 20 bases between them. The CDR3 DNA sequence: TGTGCCAGCAGTTTAAGGGGAGGCATCGCTATGTCTGGCTACACCTTC. Its protein is CASSLRGGIAMSGYTF.